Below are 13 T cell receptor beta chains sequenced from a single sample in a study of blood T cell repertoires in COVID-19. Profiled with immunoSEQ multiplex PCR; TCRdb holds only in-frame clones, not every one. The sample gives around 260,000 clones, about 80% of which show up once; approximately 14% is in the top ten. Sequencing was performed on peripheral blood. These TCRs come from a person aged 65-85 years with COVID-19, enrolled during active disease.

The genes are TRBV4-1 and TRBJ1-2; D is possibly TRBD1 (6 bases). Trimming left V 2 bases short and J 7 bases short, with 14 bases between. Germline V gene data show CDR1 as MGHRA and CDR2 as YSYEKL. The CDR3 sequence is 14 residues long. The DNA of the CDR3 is TGCGCCAGCAGCCAACCCGACAGGTACCGTGGCTACACCTTC. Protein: CASSQPDRYRGYTF.

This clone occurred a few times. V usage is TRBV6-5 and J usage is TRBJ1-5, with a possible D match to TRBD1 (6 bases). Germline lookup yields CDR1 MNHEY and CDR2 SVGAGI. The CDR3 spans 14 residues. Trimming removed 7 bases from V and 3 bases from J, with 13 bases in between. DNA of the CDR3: TGTGCCAGCACCGGGGGGGCCATCAATCAGCCCCAGCATTTT. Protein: CASTGGAINQPQHF.

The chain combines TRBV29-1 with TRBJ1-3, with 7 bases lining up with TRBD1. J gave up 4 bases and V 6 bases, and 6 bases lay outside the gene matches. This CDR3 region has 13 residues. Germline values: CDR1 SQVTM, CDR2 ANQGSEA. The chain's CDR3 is CSVATGMGNTIYF. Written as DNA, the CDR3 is TGCAGCGTCGCGACAGGGATGGGAAACACCATATATTTT.

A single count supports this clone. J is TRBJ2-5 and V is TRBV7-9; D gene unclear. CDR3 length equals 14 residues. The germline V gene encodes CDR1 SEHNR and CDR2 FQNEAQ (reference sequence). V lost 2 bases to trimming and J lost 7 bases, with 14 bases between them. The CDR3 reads CASSLSHGDWTQYF. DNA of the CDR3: TGTGCCAGCAGCTTATCCCACGGTGATTGGACCCAGTACTTC.

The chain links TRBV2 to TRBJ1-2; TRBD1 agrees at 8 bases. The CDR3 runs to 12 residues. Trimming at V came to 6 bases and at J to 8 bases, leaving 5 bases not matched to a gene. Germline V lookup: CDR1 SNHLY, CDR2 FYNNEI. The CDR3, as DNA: TGTGCCAGCAGGACAGGGGACGACGGCTACACCTTC. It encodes CASRTGDDGYTF.

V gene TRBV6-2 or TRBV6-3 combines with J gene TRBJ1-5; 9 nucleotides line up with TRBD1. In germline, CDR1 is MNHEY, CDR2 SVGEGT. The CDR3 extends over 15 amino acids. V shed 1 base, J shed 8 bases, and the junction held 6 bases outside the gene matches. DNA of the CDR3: TGTGCCAGCAGTTACTGGGGACAGGGATTCGAGCCCCAGCATTTT. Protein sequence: CASSYWGQGFEPQHF.

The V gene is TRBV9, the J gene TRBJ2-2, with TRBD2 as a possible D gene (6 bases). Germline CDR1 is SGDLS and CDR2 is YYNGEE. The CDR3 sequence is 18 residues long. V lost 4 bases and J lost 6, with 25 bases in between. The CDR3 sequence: CASSPQVGTTSLAGELFF. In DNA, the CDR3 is TGTGCCAGCAGCCCCCAGGTGGGAACGACTAGTCTTGCCGGGGAGCTGTTTTTT.

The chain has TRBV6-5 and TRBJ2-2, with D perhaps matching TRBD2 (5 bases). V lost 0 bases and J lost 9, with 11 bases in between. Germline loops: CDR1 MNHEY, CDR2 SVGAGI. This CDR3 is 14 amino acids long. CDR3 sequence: CASSYSSGGWELFF. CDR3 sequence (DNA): TGTGCCAGCAGTTACTCCAGCGGCGGATGGGAGCTGTTTTTT.

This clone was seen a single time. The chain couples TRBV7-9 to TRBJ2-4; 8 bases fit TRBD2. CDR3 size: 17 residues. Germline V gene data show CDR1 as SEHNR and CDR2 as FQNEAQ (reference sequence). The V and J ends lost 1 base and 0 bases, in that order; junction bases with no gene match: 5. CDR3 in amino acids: CASSLGSGSVAKNIQYF. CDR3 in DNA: TGTGCCAGCAGCTTAGGCAGCGGGAGTGTAGCCAAAAACATTCAGTACTTC.

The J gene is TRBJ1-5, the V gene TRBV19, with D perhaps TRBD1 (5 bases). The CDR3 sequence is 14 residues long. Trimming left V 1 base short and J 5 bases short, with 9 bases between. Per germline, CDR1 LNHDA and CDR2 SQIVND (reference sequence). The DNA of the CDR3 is TGTGCCAGTAGTATAGGTGCGGGGGATCAGCCCCAGCATTTT. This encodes CASSIGAGDQPQHF.

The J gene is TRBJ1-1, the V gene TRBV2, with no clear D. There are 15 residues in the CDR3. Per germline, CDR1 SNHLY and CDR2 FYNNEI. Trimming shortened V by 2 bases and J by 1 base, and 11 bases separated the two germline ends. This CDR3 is CASSETGARNTEAFF. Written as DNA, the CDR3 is TGTGCCAGCAGTGAAACGGGAGCCAGGAACACTGAAGCTTTCTTT.

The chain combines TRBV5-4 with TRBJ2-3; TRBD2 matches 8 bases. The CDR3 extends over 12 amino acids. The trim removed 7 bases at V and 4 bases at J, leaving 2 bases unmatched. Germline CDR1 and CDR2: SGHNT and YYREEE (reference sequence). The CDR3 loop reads CASGRGADTQYF. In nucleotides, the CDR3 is TGTGCCAGCGGGCGGGGGGCAGATACGCAGTATTTT.

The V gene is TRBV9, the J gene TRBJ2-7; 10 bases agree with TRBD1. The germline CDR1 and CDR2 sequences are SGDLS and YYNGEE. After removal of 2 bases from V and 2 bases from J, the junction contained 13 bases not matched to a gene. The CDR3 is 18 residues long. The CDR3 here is CASSVGTGVPALTYEQYF. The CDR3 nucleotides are TGTGCCAGCAGCGTTGGGACAGGGGTTCCTGCCCTGACCTACGAGCAGTACTTC.